This TCR beta chain was found in a study of blood T cells in healthy people across ages. Findings of the study overall: Not knowing donor CMV status may have confounded expanded clonotype changes. Naive CD4+ cells and diversity were both higher in long-lived donors than in aged donors. Among T cells, TCR beta diversity per million cells dropped roughly linearly as age rose.

No fewer than 7 million PBMCs went into each sample. The CDR3 spans 13 residues. Germline loops: CDR1 KGHSH, CDR2 LQKENI. Combining a sample-barcoded 5' primer with a J-beta primer mix, a second PCR ran for roughly 7 to 12 cycles. TCRdb reprocessed the 5' RACE reads via MiXCR and lists one record per CDR3 protein. The repertoire holds about a million distinct CDR3 sequences, with roughly 51% as singletons. As to this clonotype: Its antigen is currently unknown.

The receptor was derived from a woman in her fifties or sixties in good health. The chain recombines TRBV18 with TRBJ2-7; TRBD1 agrees at 7 bases. Matching the DNA end better, TRBJ2-4 makes the J call doubtful. Sequenced: blood. CDR3 region: CASSGTEGNIQYF. CDR3 sequence (DNA): TGTGCCAGCTCAGGGACAGAGGGAAACATTCAGTACTTC.